Listed below are T cell receptor beta chains from one sample, sequenced in a study of lymphopenia after photon versus proton radiotherapy. TCRdb keeps only in-frame clones here, not all; method: immunoSEQ multiplex PCR. Of about 70,000 clones listed, 87% are singletons. Material: peripheral blood, obtained from a patient treated with proton-based radiotherapy. The source is a man at least 80 years old with esophageal cancer. Both conserved end residues are trimmed from each CDR3. The D gene is left open where the match is weak.

V gene,J gene,D gene,CDR3 protein
TRBV5-1,TRBJ2-1,TRBD2,ASSLGLAEYNEQF
TRBV5-1,TRBJ1-3,TRBD1,ASSPLGQGVSGNTIY
TRBV6-1,TRBJ1-4,TRBD1,ASSRGIINEKLF
TRBV5-6,TRBJ1-2,TRBD1,ASSRDRDYGYT
TRBV11-3,TRBJ2-5,.,ASSSPSSDREGAVQTQY
TRBV5-1,TRBJ2-3,.,ASSLDGGSTDTQY
TRBV6-5,TRBJ2-6,.,ASSYSRGAGANVLT
TRBV2,TRBJ1-5,.,ASSTSDKPQH
TRBV9,TRBJ2-7,TRBD2,ASSTGTSFFEQY
TRBV15,TRBJ2-1,TRBD2,ATSRGLAGDNEQF
TRBV30,TRBJ1-4,.,AWSGATTNEKLF
TRBV6-1,TRBJ1-2,.,ASTPGHASYGYT